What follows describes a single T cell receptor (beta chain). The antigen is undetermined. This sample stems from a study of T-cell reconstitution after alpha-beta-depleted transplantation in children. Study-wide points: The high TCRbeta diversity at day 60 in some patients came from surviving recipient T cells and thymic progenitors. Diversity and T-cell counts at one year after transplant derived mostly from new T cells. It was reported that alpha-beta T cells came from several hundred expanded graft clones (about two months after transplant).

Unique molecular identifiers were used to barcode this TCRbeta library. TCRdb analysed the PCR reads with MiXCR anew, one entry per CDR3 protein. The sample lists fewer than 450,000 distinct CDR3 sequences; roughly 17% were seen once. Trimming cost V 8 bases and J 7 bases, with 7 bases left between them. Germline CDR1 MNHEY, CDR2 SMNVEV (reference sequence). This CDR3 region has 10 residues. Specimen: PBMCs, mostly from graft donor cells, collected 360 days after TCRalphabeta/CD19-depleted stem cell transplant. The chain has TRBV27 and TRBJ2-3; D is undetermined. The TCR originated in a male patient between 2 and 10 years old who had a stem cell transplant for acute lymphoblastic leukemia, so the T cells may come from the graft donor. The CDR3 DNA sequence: TGTGCCAGCGGTCTAAATACGCAGTATTTT. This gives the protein CASGLNTQYF.